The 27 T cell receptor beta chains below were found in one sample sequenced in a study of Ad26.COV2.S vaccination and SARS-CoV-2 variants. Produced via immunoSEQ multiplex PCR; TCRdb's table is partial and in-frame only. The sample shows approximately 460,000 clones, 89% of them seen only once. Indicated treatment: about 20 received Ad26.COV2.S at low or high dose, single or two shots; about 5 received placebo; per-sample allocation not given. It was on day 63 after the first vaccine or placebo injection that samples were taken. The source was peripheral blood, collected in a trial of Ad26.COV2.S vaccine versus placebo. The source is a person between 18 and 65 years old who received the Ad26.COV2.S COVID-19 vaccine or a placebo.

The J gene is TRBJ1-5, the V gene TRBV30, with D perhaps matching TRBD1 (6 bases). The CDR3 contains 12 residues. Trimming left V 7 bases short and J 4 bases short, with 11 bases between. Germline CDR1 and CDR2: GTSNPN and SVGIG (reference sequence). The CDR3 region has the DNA TGTGCCTATGACAGGACAAATCAGCCCCAGCATTTT. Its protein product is CAYDRTNQPQHF.

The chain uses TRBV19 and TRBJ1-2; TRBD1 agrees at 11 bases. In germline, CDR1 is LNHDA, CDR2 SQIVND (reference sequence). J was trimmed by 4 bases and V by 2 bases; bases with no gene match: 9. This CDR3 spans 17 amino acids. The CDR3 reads CASSILGQGEGVYGYTF. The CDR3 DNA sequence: TGTGCCAGTAGTATATTGGGACAGGGGGAAGGAGTCTATGGCTACACCTTC.

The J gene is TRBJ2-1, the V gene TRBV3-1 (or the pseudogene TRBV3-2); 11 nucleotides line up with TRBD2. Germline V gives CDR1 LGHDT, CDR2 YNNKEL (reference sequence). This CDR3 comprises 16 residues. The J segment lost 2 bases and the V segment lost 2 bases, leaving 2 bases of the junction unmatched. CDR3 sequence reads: CASSQNSGGAYNEQFF. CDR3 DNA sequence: TGTGCCAGCAGCCAAAATAGCGGGGGGGCCTACAATGAGCAGTTCTTC.

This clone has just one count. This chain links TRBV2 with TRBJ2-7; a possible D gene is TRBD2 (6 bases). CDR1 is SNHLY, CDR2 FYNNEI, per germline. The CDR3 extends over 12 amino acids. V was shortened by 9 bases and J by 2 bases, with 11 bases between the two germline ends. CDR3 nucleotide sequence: TGTGCCAGTTTCGGGGGAACCTACGAGCAGTACTTC. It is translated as CASFGGTYEQYF.

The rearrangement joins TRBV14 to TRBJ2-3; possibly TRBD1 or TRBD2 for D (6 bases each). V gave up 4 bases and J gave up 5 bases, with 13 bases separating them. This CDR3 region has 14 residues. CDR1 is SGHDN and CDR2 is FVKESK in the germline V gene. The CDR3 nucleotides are TGTGCCAGCAGCCGAGGGGGGCTCCTAGATACGCAGTATTTT. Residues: CASSRGGLLDTQYF.

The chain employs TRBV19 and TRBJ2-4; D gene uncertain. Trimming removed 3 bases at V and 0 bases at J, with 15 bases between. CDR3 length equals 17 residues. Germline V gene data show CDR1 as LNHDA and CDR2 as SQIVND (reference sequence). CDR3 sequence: CASSMSARPLAKNIQYF. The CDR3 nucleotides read TGTGCCAGTAGTATGTCTGCCAGACCTCTAGCCAAAAACATTCAGTACTTC. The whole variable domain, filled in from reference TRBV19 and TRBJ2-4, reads DGGITQSPKYLFRKEGQNVTLSCEQNLNHDAMYWYRQDPGQGLRLIYYSQIVNDFQKGDIAEGYSVSREKKESFPLTVTSAQKNPTAFYLCASSMSARPLAKNIQYFGAGTRLSVL.

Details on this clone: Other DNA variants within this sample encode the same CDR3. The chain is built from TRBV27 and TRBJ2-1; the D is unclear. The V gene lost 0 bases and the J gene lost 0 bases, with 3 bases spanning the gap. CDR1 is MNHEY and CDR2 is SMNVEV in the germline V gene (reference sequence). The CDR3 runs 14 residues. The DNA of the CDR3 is TGTGCCAGCAGTTTATCTGGCTCCTACAATGAGCAGTTCTTC. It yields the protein CASSLSGSYNEQFF.

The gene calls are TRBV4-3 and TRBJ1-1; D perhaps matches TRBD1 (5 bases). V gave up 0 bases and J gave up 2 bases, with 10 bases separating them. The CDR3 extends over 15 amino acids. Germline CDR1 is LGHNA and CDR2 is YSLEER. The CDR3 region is CASSQDGGDNTEAFF. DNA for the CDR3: TGCGCCAGCAGCCAAGATGGAGGGGATAACACTGAAGCTTTCTTT.

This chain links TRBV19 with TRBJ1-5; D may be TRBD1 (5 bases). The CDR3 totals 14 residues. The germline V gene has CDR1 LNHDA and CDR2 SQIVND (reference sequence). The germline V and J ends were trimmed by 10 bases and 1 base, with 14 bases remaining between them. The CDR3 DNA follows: TGTGCCACTCACGGCAGGGCCAGCAATCAGCCCCAGCATTTT. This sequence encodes CATHGRASNQPQHF.

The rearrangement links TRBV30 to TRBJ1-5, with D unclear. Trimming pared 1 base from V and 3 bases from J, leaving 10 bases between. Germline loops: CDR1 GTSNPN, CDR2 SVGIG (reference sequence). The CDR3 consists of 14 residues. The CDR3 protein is CAWSGVGLNQPQHF. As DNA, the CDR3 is TGTGCCTGGAGTGGCGTAGGGCTCAATCAGCCCCAGCATTTT. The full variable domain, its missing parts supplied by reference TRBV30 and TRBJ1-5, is SQTIHQWPATLVQPVGSPLSLECTVEGTSNPNLYWYRQAAGRGLQLLFYSVGIGQISSEVPQNLSASRPQDRQFILSSKKLLLSDSGFYLCAWSGVGLNQPQHFGDGTRLSIL.

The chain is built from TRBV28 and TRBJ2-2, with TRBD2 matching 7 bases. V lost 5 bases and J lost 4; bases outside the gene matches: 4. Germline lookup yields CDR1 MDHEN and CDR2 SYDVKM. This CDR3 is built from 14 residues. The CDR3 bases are TGTGCCAGCAGTCTACTAGCGAGCACCGGGGAGCTGTTTTTT. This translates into CASSLLASTGELFF.

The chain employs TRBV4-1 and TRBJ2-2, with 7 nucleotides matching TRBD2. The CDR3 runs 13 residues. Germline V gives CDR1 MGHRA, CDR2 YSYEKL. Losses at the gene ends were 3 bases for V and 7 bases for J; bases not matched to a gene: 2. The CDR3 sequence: CASSQWEGGELFF. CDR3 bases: TGCGCCAGCAGCCAGTGGGAGGGCGGGGAGCTGTTTTTT.

In nucleotides, the CDR3 is TGTGCCAGCAGCTTGACAGCGTGGGGGAATCAGCCCCAGCATTTT. Its translation: CASSLTAWGNQPQHF. The V call is TRBV5-6, the J call TRBJ1-5; D possibly corresponds to TRBD1 (5 bases). Germline CDR1 reads SGHDT; CDR2 reads YYEEEE. Trimming removed 1 base from V and 4 bases from J, with 12 bases in between. The CDR3 loop spans 15 amino acids.

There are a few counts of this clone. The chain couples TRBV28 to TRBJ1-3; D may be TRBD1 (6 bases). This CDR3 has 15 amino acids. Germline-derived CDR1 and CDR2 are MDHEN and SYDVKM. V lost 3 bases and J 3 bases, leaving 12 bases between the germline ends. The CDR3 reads CASSFPGQLGNTIYF. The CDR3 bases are TGTGCCAGCAGTTTCCCCGGACAGCTTGGAAACACCATATATTTT.

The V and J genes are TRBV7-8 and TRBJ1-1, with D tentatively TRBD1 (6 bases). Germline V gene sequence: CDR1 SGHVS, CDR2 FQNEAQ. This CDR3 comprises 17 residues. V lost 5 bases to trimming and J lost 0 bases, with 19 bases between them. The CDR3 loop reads CASSRGTRTDMNTEAFF. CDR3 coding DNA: TGTGCCAGCAGCCGCGGGACACGAACTGATATGAACACTGAAGCTTTCTTT.

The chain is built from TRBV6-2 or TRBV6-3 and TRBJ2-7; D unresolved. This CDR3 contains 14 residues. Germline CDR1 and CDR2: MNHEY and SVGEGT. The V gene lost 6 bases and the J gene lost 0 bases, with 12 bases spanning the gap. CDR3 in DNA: TGTGCCAGCAGCCCTTTATCCGTCTCCTACGAGCAGTACTTC. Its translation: CASSPLSVSYEQYF.

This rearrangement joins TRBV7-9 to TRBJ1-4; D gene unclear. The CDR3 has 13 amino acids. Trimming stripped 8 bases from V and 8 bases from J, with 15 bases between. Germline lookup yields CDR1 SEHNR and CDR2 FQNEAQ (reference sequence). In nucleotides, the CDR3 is TGTGCCAGCGTACCGGCGAGTCGGGAAAAACTGTTTTTT. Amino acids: CASVPASREKLFF.

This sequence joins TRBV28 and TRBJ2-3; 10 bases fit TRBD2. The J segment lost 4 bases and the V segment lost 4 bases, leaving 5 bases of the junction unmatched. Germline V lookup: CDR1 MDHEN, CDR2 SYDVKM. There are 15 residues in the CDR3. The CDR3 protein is CASSSSSGSPDTQYF. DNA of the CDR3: TGTGCCAGCAGTTCCTCTAGCGGGAGCCCAGATACGCAGTATTTT.

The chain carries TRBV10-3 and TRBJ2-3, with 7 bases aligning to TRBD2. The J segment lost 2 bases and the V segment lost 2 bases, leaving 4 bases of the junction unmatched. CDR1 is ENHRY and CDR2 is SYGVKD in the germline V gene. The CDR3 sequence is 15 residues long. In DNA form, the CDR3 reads TGTGCCATCAGTGAGGGAGCGGGGAACACAGATACGCAGTATTTT. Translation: CAISEGAGNTDTQYF.

The CDR3 DNA sequence: TGTGCCAGCAGCCAACAGGGGGCGAACACTGAAGCTTTCTTT. Its translation: CASSQQGANTEAFF. V gene TRBV7-3 combines with J gene TRBJ1-1, with 9 nucleotides matching TRBD1. Germline V lookup: CDR1 SGHTA, CDR2 FQGTGA. The CDR3 sequence is 14 residues long. J lost 1 base, V lost 5 bases, and 2 bases had no gene match.

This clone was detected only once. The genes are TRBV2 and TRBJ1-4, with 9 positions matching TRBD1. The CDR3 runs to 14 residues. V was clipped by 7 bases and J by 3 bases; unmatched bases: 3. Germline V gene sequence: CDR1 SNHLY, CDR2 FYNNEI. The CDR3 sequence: CASTGTGSNEKLFF. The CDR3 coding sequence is TGTGCCAGCACCGGGACAGGGTCTAATGAAAAACTGTTTTTT.

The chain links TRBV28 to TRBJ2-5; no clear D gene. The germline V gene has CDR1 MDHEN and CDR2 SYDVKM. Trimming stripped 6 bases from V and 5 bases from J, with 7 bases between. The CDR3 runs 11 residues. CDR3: CASSYKETQYF. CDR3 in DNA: TGTGCCAGCAGCTATAAGGAGACCCAGTACTTC.

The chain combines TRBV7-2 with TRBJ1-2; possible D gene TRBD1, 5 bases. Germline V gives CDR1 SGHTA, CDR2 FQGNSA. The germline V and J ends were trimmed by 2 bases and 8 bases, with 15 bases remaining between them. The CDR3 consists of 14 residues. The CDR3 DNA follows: TGTGCCAGCAGCTTAATTGGGGGATGGGAGGGCTACACCTTC. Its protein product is CASSLIGGWEGYTF.

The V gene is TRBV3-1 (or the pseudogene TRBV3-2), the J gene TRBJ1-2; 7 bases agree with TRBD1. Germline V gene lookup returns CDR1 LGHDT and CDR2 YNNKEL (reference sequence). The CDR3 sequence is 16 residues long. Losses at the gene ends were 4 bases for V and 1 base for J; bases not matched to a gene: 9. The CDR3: CASSLKGTVYNYGYTF. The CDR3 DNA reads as TGTGCCAGCAGCCTAAAGGGGACAGTTTATAACTATGGCTACACCTTC.

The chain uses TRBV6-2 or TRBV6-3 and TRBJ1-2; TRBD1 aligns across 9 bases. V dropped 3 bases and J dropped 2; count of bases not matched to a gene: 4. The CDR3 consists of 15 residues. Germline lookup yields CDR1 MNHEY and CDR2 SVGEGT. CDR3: CASSYWGTGNYGYTF. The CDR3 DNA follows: TGTGCCAGCAGTTATTGGGGGACAGGGAACTATGGCTACACCTTC.

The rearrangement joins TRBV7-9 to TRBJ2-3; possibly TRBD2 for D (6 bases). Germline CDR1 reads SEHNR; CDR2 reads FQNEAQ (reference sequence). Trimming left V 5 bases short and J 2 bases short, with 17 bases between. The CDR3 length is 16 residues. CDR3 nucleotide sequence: TGTGCCAGCAGCCCCCGGACTACCTCCCTCACAGATACGCAGTATTTT. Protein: CASSPRTTSLTDTQYF. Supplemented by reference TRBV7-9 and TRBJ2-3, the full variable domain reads DTGVSQNPRHKITKRGQNVTFRCDPISEHNRLYWYRQTLGQGPEFLTYFQNEAQLEKSRLLSDRFSAERPKGSFSTLEIQRTEQGDSAMYLCASSPRTTSLTDTQYFGPGTRLTVL.

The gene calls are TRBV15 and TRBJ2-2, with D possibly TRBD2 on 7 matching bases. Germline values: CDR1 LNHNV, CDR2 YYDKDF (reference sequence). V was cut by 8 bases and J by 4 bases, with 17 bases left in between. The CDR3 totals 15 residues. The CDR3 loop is CATRGAGEVTGELFF. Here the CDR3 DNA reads TGTGCCACCCGGGGGGCGGGAGAGGTCACCGGGGAGCTGTTTTTT.